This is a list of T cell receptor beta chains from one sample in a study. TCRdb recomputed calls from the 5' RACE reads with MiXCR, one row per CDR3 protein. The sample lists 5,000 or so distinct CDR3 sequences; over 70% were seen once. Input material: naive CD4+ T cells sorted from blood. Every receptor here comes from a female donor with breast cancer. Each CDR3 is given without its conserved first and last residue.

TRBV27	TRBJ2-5	ASSWTSGETQY
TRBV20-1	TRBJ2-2	SAPGLAGVGAGELF
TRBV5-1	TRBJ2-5	ASGKRAGHQETQY
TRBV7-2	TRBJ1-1	ASSSPRMNTEAF
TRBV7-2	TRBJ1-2	AGSRDNYGYT
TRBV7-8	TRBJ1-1	ASSLQQGGYTEAF
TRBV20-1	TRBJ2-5	SASLSSGVETQC
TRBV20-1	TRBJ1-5	SAGDSLGSNQPQH
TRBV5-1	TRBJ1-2	ASSPSGTGLYT
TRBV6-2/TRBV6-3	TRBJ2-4	ASSYGTSGRSKNIQY
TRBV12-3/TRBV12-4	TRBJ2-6	ASRRNSGANVLT
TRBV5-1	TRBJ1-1	ASSSGTQNTEAF
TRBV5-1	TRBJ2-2	ASSPGTGDGELF
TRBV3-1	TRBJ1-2	ASSQGQNYGYT
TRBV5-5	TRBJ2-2	ASSLVANTGELF
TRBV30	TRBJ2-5	AWSGTLETQY
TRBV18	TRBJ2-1	ASSPQPQNEQF
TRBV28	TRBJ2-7	ASSSQSHGSYEQY